This T cell receptor (beta chain) appears in the sequencing data of a study of CD4+ T cells in melanoma (dated by TCRdb to the early 2020s). Some background on the complete study: Neoantigen-specific CD4+ T cells in human melanoma were investigated in the study. What the authors observed across the whole study: The report described a correlation between neoantigen-specific CD4+ T cells and the function of CD8+ T cells, macrophages and B cells. Neoantigen-specific CD4+ T cells in melanoma were reported to show diverse differentiation states.

Based on the germline V gene (reference sequence), the CDR1 and CDR2 sequences are SEHNR and FQNEAQ. Spanning cysteine to phenylalanine, the CDR3 consists of 15 amino acids. The entry retains the CDR3 DNA only, 45 bases that are in frame from base 1. Relative to germline, V is 0 bases shorter and J is 1 base shorter, with 9 bases between their ends. Libraries came from the immunoSEQ multiplex PCR assay. What TCRdb holds here is the immuneACCESS table cut down to in-frame rearrangements. Part of the clones is not present; checked against another copy, under half of the missing clones reflect an unresolved V gene, and the others are unexplained. Here the sample has 13,000 or so clones; approximately 71% occur a single time. Of the sample, about a sixth falls within the top ten clones. The donors were melanoma patients. Remarks on this clone: The antigen it recognizes is unknown. No base qualities exist here, and no much larger clone lies one base off it.

The sequencing sample was made of cells from a culture (not recorded whether cultured in vitro). The rearrangement joined TRBV7-9 to TRBJ1-2; TRBD1 is a possible D gene, resting on 5 matching bases. This sequence was found in a human donor with melanoma. The DNA is TGTGCCAGCAGCTTAGCGTCCGGGGGTAACTATGGCTACACCTTC. This is translated as CASSLASGGNYGYTF.